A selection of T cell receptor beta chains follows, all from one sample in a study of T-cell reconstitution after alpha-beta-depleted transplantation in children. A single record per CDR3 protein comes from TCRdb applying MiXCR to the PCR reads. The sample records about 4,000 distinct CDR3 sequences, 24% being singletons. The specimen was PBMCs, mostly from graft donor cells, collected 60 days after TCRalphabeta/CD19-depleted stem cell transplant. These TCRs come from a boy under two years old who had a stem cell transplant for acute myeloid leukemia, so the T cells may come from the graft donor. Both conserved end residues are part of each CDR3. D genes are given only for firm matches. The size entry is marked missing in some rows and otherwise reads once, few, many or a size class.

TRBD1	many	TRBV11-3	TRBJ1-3	CASIDRGRGNTIYF	TGTGCCAGCATTGACAGGGGAAGGGGAAACACCATATATTTT
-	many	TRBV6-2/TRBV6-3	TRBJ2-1	CASSYGTSSSYNEQFF	TGTGCCAGCAGTTACGGGACGTCTAGCTCCTACAATGAGCAGTTCTTC
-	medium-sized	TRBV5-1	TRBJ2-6	CASSFGVFSGANVLTF	TGCGCCAGCAGCTTTGGAGTCTTCTCTGGGGCCAACGTCCTGACTTTC
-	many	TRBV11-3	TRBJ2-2	CASSLVTFGGTRGGELFF	TGTGCCAGCAGCTTAGTGACCTTCGGGGGCACAAGGGGCGGGGAGCTGTTTTTT
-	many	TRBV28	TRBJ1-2	CASRGRTDTF	TGTGCCAGCAGGGGGAGGACAGACACCTTC
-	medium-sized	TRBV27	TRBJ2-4	CASSAFLAKNIQYF	TGTGCCAGCAGTGCCTTCTTAGCCAAAAACATTCAGTACTTC
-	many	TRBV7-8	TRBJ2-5	CASSIPQGRAETQYF	TGTGCCAGCAGCATACCACAGGGTCGGGCAGAGACCCAGTACTTC
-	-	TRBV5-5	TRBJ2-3	CAMSSGLADSEQYF	TGTGCCATGAGCTCCGGGCTCGCGGATTCTGAGCAGTATTTT
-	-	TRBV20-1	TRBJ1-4	CSARISGLDKLFF	TGCAGTGCTAGAATAAGTGGCCTTGATAAACTGTTTTTT
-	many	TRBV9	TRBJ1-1	CASSPRGVNTEAFF	TGTGCCAGCAGCCCCCGCGGGGTGAACACTGAAGCTTTCTTT
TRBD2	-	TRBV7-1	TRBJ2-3	CASSSGLAGQDTQYF	TGTGCCAGCAGCTCGGGACTAGCGGGTCAAGATACGCAGTATTTT
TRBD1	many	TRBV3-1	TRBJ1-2	CASSQEGTGRGYTF	TGTGCCAGCAGCCAAGAGGGGACAGGTCGCGGCTACACCTTC